This section outlines one T cell receptor (beta chain) sequence together with its context. Antigen unknown. The data stem from a study of beta chain features in type 1 diabetes. About the research overall: Examination covered 107,917,701 sorted cells spanning all samples.

The isolated RNA, all of it, was reverse transcribed, so expressed TCRB transcripts were what got sequenced. Using immunoSEQ multiplex PCR, the repertoire was profiled, and TCRdb retains in-frame clones only, with some absent. This sample yields 900,000 or so clones, of which 15% to 20% are seen a single time; 0.02% to 0.03% belongs to the top ten. The germline CDR1 and CDR2 sequences are MDHEN and SYDVKM. The CDR3 is made up of 12 amino acids. V was shortened by 3 bases and J by 6 bases, with 6 bases between the two germline ends. Regarding the study as a whole: When Type 1 diabetes patients were examined, their TCRB CDR3s proved moderately but significantly shorter in all four CD4+ subsets.

The source is a woman aged 18-30 years in good health. Input material: naive CD4+ T cells from blood. The chain combines TRBV28 with TRBJ1-5; no definite D call. The CDR3 nucleotides are TGTGCCAGCAGTTTTGAGGGTCAGCCCCAGCATTTT. Amino acid sequence: CASSFEGQPQHF.